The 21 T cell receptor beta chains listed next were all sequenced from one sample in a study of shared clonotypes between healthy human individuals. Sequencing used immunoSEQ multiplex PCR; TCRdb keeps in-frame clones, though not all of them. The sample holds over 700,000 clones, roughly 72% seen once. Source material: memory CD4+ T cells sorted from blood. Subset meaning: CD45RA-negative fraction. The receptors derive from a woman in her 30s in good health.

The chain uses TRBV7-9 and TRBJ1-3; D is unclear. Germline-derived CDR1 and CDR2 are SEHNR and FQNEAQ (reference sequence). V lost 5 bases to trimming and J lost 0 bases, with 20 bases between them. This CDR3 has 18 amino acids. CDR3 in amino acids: CASSPTVGSHSSGNTIYF. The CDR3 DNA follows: TGTGCCAGCAGCCCGACGGTGGGCTCTCACTCCTCTGGAAACACCATATATTTT.

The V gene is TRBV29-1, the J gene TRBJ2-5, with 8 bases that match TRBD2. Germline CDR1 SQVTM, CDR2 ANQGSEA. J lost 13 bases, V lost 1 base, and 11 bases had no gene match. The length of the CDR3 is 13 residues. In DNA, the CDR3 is TGCAGCGTTGAAGTCGCAGCGGGAGTTAATCCGTACTTC. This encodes CSVEVAAGVNPYF.

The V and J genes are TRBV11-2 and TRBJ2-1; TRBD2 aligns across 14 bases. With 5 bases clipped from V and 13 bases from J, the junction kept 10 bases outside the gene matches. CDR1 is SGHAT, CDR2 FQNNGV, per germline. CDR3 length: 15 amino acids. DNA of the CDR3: TGTGCCAGCAGCATGAACGGACTAGCGGGAGGTAATCAGTTCTTC. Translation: CASSMNGLAGGNQFF.

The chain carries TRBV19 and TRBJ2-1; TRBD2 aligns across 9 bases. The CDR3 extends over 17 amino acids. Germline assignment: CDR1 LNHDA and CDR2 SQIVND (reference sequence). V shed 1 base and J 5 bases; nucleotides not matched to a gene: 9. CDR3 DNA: TGTGCCAGTAGTATAGTGGGAGCGGGAGGATCGGACAATGAGCAGTTCTTC. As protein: CASSIVGAGGSDNEQFF.

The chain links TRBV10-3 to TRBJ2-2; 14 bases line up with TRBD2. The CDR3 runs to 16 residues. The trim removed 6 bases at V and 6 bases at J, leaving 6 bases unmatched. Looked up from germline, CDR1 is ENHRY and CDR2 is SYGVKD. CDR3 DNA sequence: TGTGCCATCAGAGATCCGGGACTAGCGGGAGCCGGGGAGCTGTTTTTT. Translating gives CAIRDPGLAGAGELFF.

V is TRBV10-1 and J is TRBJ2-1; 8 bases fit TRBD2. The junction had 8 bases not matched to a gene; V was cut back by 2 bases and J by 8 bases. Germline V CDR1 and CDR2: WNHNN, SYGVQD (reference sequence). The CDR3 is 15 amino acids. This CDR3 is CASSEGLAKVDEQFF. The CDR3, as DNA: TGCGCCAGCAGTGAGGGACTAGCAAAAGTGGATGAGCAGTTCTTC.

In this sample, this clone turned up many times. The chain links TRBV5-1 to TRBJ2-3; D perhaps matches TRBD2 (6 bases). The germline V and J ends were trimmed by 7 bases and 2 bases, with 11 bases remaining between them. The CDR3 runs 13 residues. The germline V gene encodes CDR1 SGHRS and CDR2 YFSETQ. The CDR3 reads CASGGDYTDTQYF. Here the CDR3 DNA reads TGCGCCAGCGGCGGGGATTACACAGATACGCAGTATTTT.

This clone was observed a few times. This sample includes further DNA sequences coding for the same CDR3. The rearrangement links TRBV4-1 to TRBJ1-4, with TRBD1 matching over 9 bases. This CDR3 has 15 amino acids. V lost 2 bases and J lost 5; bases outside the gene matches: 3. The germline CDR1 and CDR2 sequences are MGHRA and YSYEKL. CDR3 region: CASSQHGTGNEKLFF. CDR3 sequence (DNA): TGCGCCAGCAGCCAACACGGGACAGGGAATGAAAAACTGTTTTTT.

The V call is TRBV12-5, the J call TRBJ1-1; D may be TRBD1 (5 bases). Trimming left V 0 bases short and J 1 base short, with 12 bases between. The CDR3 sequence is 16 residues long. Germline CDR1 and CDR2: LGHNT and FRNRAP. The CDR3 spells CASGLVLGAKNTEAFF. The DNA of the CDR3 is TGTGCTAGTGGTTTGGTATTAGGGGCGAAGAACACTGAAGCTTTCTTT.

For the CDR3, the DNA is TGTGCCAGCAGCCCCTCCGGCCCCTTAGGGGGCCTCACAGATACGCAGTATTTT. This sequence encodes CASSPSGPLGGLTDTQYF. This rearrangement joins TRBV13 to TRBJ2-3; TRBD1 matches at 7 bases. CDR3 length: 18 residues. Germline loops: CDR1 PRHDT, CDR2 FYEKMQ (reference sequence). V was clipped by 5 bases and J by 2 bases; unmatched bases: 16. Based on the CDR3 plus reference TRBV13 and TRBJ2-3, the full variable domain is AAGVIQSPRHLIKEKRETATLKCYPIPRHDTVYWYQQGPGQDPQFLISFYEKMQSDKGSIPDRFSAQQFSDYHSELNMSSLELGDSALYFCASSPSGPLGGLTDTQYFGPGTRLTVL.

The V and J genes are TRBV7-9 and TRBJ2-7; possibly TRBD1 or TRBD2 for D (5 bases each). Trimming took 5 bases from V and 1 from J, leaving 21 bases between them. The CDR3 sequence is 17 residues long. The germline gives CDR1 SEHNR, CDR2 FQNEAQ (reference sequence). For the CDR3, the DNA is TGTGCCAGCAGCAGTAATGCGGGTCTCAGGGTTTCCTACGAGCAGTACTTC. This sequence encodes CASSSNAGLRVSYEQYF.

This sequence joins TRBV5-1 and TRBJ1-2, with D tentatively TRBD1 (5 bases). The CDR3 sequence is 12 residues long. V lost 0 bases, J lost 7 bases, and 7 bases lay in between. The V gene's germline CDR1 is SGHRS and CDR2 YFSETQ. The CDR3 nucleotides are TGCGCCAGCAGCTTGGAGGGGTCTGGCTACACCTTC. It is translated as CASSLEGSGYTF.

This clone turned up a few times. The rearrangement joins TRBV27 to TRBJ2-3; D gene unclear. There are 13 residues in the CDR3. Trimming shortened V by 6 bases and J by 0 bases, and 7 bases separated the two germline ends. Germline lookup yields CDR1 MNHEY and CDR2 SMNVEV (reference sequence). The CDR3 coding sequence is TGTGCCAGCAGGATTGGGAGCACAGATACGCAGTATTTT. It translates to CASRIGSTDTQYF.

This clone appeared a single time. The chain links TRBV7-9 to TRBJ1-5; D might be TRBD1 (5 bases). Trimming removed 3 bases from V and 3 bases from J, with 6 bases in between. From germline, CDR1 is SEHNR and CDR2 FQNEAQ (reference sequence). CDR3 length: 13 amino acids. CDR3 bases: TGTGCCAGCAGCTTGGGACTCAATCAGCCCCAGCATTTT. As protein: CASSLGLNQPQHF.

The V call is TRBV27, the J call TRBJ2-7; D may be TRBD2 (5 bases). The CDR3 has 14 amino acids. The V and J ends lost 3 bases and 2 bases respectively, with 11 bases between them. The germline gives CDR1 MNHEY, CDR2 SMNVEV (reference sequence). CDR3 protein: CASSFQTTAYEQYF. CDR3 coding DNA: TGTGCCAGCAGTTTCCAGACTACAGCCTACGAGCAGTACTTC.

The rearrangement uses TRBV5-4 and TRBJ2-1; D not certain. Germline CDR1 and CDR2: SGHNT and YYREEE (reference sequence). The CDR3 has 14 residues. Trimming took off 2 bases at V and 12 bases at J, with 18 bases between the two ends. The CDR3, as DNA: TGTGCCAGCAGCTTTTACCGAGACGCCATACCGCAGTTCTTC. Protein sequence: CASSFYRDAIPQFF. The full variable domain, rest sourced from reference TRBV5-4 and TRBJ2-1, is ETGVTQSPTHLIKTRGQQVTLRCSSQSGHNTVSWYQQALGQGPQFIFQYYREEENGRGNFPPRFSGLQFPNYSSELNVNALELDDSALYLCASSFYRDAIPQFFGPGTRLTVL.

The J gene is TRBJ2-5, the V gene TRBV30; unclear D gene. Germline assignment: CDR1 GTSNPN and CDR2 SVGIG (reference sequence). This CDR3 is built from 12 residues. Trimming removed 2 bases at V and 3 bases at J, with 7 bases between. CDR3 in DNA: TGTGCCTGGAGTTTTGGGGAAGAGACCCAGTACTTC. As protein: CAWSFGEETQYF.

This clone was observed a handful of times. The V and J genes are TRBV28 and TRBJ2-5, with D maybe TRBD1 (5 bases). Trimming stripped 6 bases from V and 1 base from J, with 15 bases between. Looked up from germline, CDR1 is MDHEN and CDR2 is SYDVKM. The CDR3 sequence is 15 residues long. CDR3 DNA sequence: TGTGCCAGCAGCACCCGGACAACACCCCAAGAGACCCAGTACTTC. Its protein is CASSTRTTPQETQYF.

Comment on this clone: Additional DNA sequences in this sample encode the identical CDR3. The CDR3 DNA sequence: TGTGCCAGCAGCTCACAGCGAGACACTGAAGCTTTCTTT. Amino acid sequence: CASSSQRDTEAFF. The rearrangement joins TRBV7-3 to TRBJ1-1; D unclear. Germline V gene data show CDR1 as SGHTA and CDR2 as FQGTGA. The CDR3 length is 13 residues. Trimming left V 4 bases short and J 3 bases short, with 9 bases between.

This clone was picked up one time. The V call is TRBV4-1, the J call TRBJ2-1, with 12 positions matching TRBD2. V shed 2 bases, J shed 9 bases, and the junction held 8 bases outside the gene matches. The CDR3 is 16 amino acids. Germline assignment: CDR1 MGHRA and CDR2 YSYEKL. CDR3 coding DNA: TGCGCCAGCAGCCAAACGGCTAGCGGGAGGGCCTCTGAGCAGTTCTTC. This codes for CASSQTASGRASEQFF.

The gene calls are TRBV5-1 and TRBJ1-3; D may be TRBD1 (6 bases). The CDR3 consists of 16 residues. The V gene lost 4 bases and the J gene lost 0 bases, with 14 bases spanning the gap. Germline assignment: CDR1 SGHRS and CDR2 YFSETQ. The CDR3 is CASSVGGHSSGNTIYF. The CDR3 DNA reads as TGCGCCAGCAGCGTGGGGGGCCATTCCTCTGGAAACACCATATATTTT.